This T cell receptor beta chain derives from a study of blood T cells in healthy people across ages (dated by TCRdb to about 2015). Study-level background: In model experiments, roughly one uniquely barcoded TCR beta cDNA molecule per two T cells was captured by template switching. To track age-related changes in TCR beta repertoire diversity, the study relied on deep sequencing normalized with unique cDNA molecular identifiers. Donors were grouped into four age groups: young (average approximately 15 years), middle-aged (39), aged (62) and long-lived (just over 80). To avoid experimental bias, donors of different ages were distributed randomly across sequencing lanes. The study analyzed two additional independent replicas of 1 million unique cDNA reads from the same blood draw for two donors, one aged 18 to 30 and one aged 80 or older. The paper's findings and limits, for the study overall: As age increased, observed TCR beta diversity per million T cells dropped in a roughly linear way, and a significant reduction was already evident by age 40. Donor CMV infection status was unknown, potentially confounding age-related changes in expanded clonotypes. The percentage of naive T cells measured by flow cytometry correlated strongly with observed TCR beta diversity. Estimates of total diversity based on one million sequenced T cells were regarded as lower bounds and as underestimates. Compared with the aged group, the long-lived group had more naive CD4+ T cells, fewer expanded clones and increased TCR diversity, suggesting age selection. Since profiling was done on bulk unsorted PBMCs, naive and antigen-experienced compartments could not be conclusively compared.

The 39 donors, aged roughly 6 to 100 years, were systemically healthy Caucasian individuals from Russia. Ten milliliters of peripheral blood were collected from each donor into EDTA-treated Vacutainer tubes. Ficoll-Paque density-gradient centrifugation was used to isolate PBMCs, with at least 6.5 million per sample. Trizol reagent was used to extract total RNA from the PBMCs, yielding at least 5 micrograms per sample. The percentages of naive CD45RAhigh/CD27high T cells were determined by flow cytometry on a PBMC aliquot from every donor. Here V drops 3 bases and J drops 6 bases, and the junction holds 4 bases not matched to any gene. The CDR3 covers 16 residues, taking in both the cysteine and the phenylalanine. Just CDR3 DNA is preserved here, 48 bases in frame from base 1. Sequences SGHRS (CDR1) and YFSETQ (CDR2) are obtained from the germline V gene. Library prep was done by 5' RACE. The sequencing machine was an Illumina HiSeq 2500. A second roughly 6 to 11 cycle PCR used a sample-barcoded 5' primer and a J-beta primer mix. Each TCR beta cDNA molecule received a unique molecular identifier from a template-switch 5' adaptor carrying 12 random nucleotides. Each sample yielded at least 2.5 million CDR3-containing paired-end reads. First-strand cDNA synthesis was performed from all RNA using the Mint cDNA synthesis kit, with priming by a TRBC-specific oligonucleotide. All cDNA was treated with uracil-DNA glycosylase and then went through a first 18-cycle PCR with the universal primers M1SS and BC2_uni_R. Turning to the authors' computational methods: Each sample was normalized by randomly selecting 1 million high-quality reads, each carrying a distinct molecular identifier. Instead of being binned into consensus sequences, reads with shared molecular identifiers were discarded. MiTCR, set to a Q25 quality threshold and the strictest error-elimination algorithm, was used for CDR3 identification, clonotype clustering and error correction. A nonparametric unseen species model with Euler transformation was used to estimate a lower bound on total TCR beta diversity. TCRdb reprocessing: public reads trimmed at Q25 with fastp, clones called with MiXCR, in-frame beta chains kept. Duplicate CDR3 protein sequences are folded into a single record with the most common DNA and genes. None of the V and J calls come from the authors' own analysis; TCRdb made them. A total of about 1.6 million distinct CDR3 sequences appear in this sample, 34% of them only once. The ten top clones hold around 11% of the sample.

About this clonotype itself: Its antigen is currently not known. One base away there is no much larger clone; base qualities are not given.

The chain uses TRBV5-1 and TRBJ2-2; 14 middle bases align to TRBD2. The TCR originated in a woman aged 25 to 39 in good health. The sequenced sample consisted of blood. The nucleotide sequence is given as TGCGCCAGCAGCTGGGGACTAGCGGGAGACGCCGGGGAGCTGTTTTTT. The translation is CASSWGLAGDAGELFF.